One T cell receptor (beta chain) is described in this entry. The entry originates in a study of T cells after yellow fever vaccination. The study's findings and limits: In post-booster samples, most primary-vaccination clones reappeared (approximately 96% CD4, roughly 90% CD8).

TCRdb fed the 5' RACE reads into MiXCR, producing one record per CDR3 protein. The sample records 65,000 to 90,000 distinct CDR3 sequences, about an eighth being singletons. The V gene end was trimmed by 2 bases and the J gene end by 1 base; junction bases not matched to a gene: 2. The CDR3 covers 16 residues. The germline gives CDR1 SEHNR, CDR2 FQNEAQ (reference sequence). This chain links TRBV7-9 with TRBJ2-2, with 9 positions matching TRBD2. The source was CD8+ T cells not binding an NS4B(214-222) dextramer, sorted from PBMCs, collected 21 days after the first yellow fever vaccination. The clonotype originates from a man in his late teens or twenties who received the YFV17D yellow fever vaccine. CDR3 sequence: CASSLRRGGNTGELFF. The CDR3 DNA follows: TGTGCCAGCAGCTTACGGCGGGGGGGGAACACCGGGGAGCTGTTTTTT.